The 24 T cell receptor beta chains listed next were all sequenced from one sample in a study of blood T cells in healthy people across ages. Together with a sample-barcoded 5' primer, a J-beta primer mix was included in a second PCR lasting about 6 to 11 cycles. TCRdb itself ran the 5' RACE reads through MiXCR, one entry per CDR3 protein. The sample lists about 730,000 distinct CDR3 sequences; approximately 39% were seen once. Sequenced input: blood. These receptor sequences come from a woman in her fifties or sixties in good health.

A remark on this clonotype: A much larger clonotype is one base distant, so this may be a read error. The gene calls are TRBV7-9 and TRBJ2-1, with D possibly matching TRBD2 (6 bases). Germline assignment: CDR1 SEHNR and CDR2 FQNEAQ (reference sequence). The CDR3 consists of 15 residues. The CDR3 loop reads CGAWGEIPRYDEQFF. The CDR3 nucleotides are TGTGGAGCATGGGGGGAAATCCCTAGATACGATGAGCAGTTCTTC.

The V call is TRBV5-5, the J call TRBJ2-4, with 7 bases aligning to TRBD1. The J call is doubtful: the DNA matches TRBJ2-7 better. The CDR3 extends over 17 amino acids. The V gene's germline CDR1 is SGHKS and CDR2 YYEKEE (reference sequence). The CDR3 nucleotides are TGTGCCAGCAGCCGTCAGACAGGGCTACTAGTGTCCGACGAGCAGTACTTC. As protein: CASSRQTGLLVSDEQYF.

On this clonotype itself: A much larger clone lies a single base off, so this may be a read error. The genes are TRBV6-2 or TRBV6-3 and TRBJ1-2, with a possible D match to TRBD1 (5 bases). The CDR3 extends over 15 amino acids. Germline V lookup: CDR1 MNHEY, CDR2 SVGEGT. The chain's CDR3 is CASRTDKPTNYGHTF. DNA for the CDR3: TGTGCCAGCAGGACAGACAAACCTACTAACTATGGCCACACCTTC.

The chain recombines TRBV7-2 with TRBJ2-3, with D tentatively TRBD2 (7 bases). Per the germline V gene, CDR1 is SGHTA and CDR2 is FQGNSA. This CDR3 comprises 15 residues. Trimming shortened V by 2 bases and J by 4 bases, and 13 bases separated the two germline ends. CDR3 sequence reads: CASSLHRGGADTQYF. The CDR3 DNA reads TGTGCCAGCAGCTTACACAGAGGGGGGGCAGATACGCAGTATTTT.

The V gene is TRBV6-2 or TRBV6-3, the J gene TRBJ2-4; 9 bases are a match to TRBD1. The J call may not be correct, given that the DNA end is closer to TRBJ2-7. The germline V gene has CDR1 MNHEY and CDR2 SVGEGT. The CDR3 sequence is 14 residues long. The CDR3 sequence: CANTSPGQGNEQYF. The CDR3 DNA follows: TGTGCCAACACTTCACCGGGACAGGGAAACGAGCAGTACTTC.

Comment on this clonotype: This clone may be a read error of a much larger clone one base away. The rearrangement joins TRBV9 to TRBJ2-3, with a weak D call TRBD1 (5 bases). V lost 0 bases, J lost 5 bases, and 16 bases lay in between. Germline loops: CDR1 SGDLS, CDR2 YYNGEE. The CDR3 is 16 residues long. CDR3: CASSVVAGQGGDTQYF. The CDR3 coding sequence is TGTGCCAGCAGCGTAGTGGCTGGGCAGGGCGGAGATACGCAGTATTTT. The variable domain in full, with the rest retrieved from reference TRBV9 and TRBJ2-3, is DSGVTQTPKHLITATGQRVTLRCSPRSGDLSVYWYQQSLDQGLQFLIQYYNGEERAKGNILERFSAQQFPDLHSELNLSSLELGDSALYFCASSVVAGQGGDTQYFGPGTRLTVL.

The rearrangement joins TRBV7-2 to TRBJ2-4, with a possible D match to TRBD1 (6 bases). V lost 5 bases to trimming and J lost 6 bases, with 8 bases between them. The CDR3 length is 12 residues. Germline assignment: CDR1 SGHTA and CDR2 FQGNSA. Here the CDR3 DNA reads TGTGCCAGCAGCGGACAGAGAAACATTCAGTACTTC. This translates into CASSGQRNIQYF.

This clonotype has only one observation. The chain combines TRBV20-1 with TRBJ2-3, with 9 bases matching TRBD2. This CDR3 region has 15 residues. CDR1 DFQATT and CDR2 SNEGSKA come from the germline V gene (reference sequence). The ends lost 5 bases at V and 0 bases at J; junction bases unmatched: 6. The CDR3 nucleotides are TGCAGTGCTCCTCGCGGGGGGGGCAGCACAGATACGCAGTATTTT. It codes for CSAPRGGGSTDTQYF.

V and J are TRBV3-1 and TRBJ2-7; TRBD2 matches at 10 bases. Looked up from germline, CDR1 is LGHDT and CDR2 is YNNKEL (reference sequence). The CDR3 is 16 residues long. Trimming cost V 1 base and J 2 bases; bases outside gene matches: 5. CDR3 amino acids: CASSQAPTSGAYEQYF. In nucleotides, the CDR3 is TGTGCCAGCAGCCAAGCCCCTACTAGCGGGGCCTACGAGCAGTACTTC.

The table lists this clonotype with a few counts. J is TRBJ2-5 and V is TRBV9, with 14 bases aligning to TRBD2. Germline CDR1 SGDLS, CDR2 YYNGEE. The CDR3 has 16 residues. J lost 2 bases, V lost 4 bases, and 4 bases had no gene match. CDR3 DNA sequence: TGTGCCAGCAGCCCAGGGACTAGCGGGGGACAAGAGACCCAGTACTTC. Protein sequence: CASSPGTSGGQETQYF.

This clonotype has more than one count but fewer than ten. The chain combines TRBV3-1 with TRBJ1-2; TRBD1 aligns across 8 bases. V shed 1 base, J shed 3 bases, and the junction held 1 base outside the gene matches. Germline V gene data show CDR1 as LGHDT and CDR2 as YNNKEL (reference sequence). This CDR3 is built from 14 residues. CDR3 sequence: CASSQAGQDYGYTF. CDR3 nucleotide sequence: TGTGCCAGCAGCCAAGCGGGACAGGACTATGGCTACACCTTC.

This chain uses TRBV9 with TRBJ2-1, with 10 bases that match TRBD1. Germline V gives CDR1 SGDLS, CDR2 YYNGEE. The ends lost 4 bases at V and 7 bases at J; junction bases unmatched: 8. The CDR3 totals 15 residues. CDR3 in amino acids: CASSPRGDRGNEQFF. The CDR3 nucleotides are TGTGCCAGCAGCCCACGTGGGGACAGGGGTAATGAGCAGTTCTTC.

This rearrangement joins TRBV12-3 or TRBV12-4 to TRBJ2-7, with D tentatively TRBD1 or TRBD2 (6 bases each). Trimming shortened V by 8 bases and J by 6 bases, and 17 bases separated the two germline ends. The CDR3 loop spans 13 amino acids. This CDR3 is CASRARGASEQYF. The CDR3 nucleotides read TGTGCCAGCCGTGCGAGGGGGGCCAGCGAGCAGTACTTC.

A remark on this clonotype: Being one base from a much bigger clone, this may be a read error. The chain carries TRBV20-1 and TRBJ1-4; no clear D gene. Germline V gene data show CDR1 as DFQATT and CDR2 as SNEGSKA (reference sequence). CDR3 length equals 12 residues. CDR3 in amino acids: CSAKGSSEKLFF. CDR3 coding DNA: TGCAGCGCGAAGGGCAGTAGTGAAAAACTGTTTTTT.

As regards this clonotype: A junction end diverges from the germline sequence, so it may reflect a read error. V is TRBV12-3 or TRBV12-4 and J is TRBJ1-2, with D tentatively TRBD1 (5 bases). The CDR3 sequence is 15 residues long. This CDR3 reads CASSQPGLPNYGYIF. CDR3 bases: TGTGCCAGCAGCCAACCGGGACTCCCTAACTATGGCTACATCTTC.

The sample holds a few counts of this clonotype. The rearrangement links TRBV6-4 to TRBJ1-6, with no clear D. Looked up from germline, CDR1 is MRHNA and CDR2 is SNTAGT. The CDR3 spans 15 residues. V lost 0 bases and J 9 bases, leaving 12 bases between the germline ends. The CDR3 protein is CASSDSSIKGSPLHF. The DNA of the CDR3 is TGTGCCAGCAGTGACTCAAGTATTAAGGGTTCACCCCTCCACTTT.

This clonotype has a count of ten or more. A much larger clone sits a single nucleotide away, making a read error possible. The rearrangement uses TRBV6-1 and TRBJ2-7; D perhaps matches TRBD2 (6 bases). Trimming cost V 1 base and J 0 bases, with 10 bases left between them. Germline V CDR1 and CDR2: MNHNS, SASEGT. The CDR3 has 15 amino acids. CDR3 nucleotide sequence: TGTGCCAGCAGTGAAGATCGGGGGAGCTCCTACGAGCAGTACTTC. Translation: CASSEDRGSSYEQYF.

The chain links TRBV6-2 or TRBV6-3 to TRBJ2-1; 12 bases match TRBD2. Germline V gene sequence: CDR1 MNHEY, CDR2 SVGEGT. This CDR3 is built from 15 residues. V lost 8 bases, J lost 9 bases, and 11 bases stayed unmatched. CDR3 in DNA: TGTGCCAGCGGAAGGACTAGCGGGATGGTGGGTGAGCAGTTCTTC. Protein product: CASGRTSGMVGEQFF.

V gene TRBV20-1 combines with J gene TRBJ2-7; tentative D call: TRBD2 (5 bases). The CDR3 totals 14 residues. CDR1 is DFQATT and CDR2 is SNEGSKA in the germline V gene (reference sequence). Trimming removed 0 bases at V and 0 bases at J, with 9 bases between. In DNA form, the CDR3 reads TGCAGTGCTAGAGATGGAGGAGCCTCCTACGAGCAGTACTTC. Its protein product is CSARDGGASYEQYF.

This clonotype was observed a handful of times. The chain joins TRBV12-3 or TRBV12-4 to TRBJ2-1; TRBD2 matches at 9 bases. V trimming: 6 bases; J trimming: 3 bases; junction bases outside the gene matches: 9. The CDR3 contains 16 residues. CDR3 in DNA: TGTGCCAGCAGACCCTCCCAGCGGGGGGTCTACAATGAGCAGTTCTTC. Translating gives CASRPSQRGVYNEQFF.

The chain combines TRBV7-2 with TRBJ2-3; tentatively, D is TRBD2 (7 bases). CDR3 length equals 15 residues. V was trimmed by 6 bases and J by 4 bases, leaving 17 bases between them. Germline CDR1 SGHTA, CDR2 FQGNSA. CDR3: CASRTGLGEADTQYF. CDR3 DNA sequence: TGTGCCAGCAGGACAGGACTAGGGGAAGCAGATACGCAGTATTTT.

There are a few counts of this clonotype. This sequence joins TRBV6-1 and TRBJ1-5; D gene unclear. The V and J ends lost 3 bases and 0 bases respectively, with 9 bases between them. Germline V gene data show CDR1 as MNHNS and CDR2 as SASEGT. This CDR3 is 15 amino acids long. The CDR3 here is CASSEIWDSNQPQHF. DNA of the CDR3: TGTGCCAGCAGTGAGATTTGGGATAGCAATCAGCCCCAGCATTTT.

V is TRBV3-1 and J is TRBJ2-7; no clear D. The CDR3 sequence is 15 residues long. Germline lookup yields CDR1 LGHDT and CDR2 YNNKEL (reference sequence). V lost 1 base, J lost 2 bases, and 12 bases lay in between. The CDR3 bases are TGTGCCAGCAGCCAAGTCTCCCGGCTCCCCTACGAGCAGTACTTC. Translated: CASSQVSRLPYEQYF.

The V call is TRBV7-2, the J call TRBJ2-1, with 11 bases fitting TRBD2. The junction had 9 bases not matched to a gene; V was cut back by 5 bases and J by 9 bases. The CDR3 totals 15 residues. Germline lookup yields CDR1 SGHTA and CDR2 FQGNSA. For the CDR3, the DNA is TGTGCCAGCAGCCCACTAGCGGGAGAACGGGTTGAGCAGTTCTTC. As protein: CASSPLAGERVEQFF.